This passage covers 15 T cell receptor beta chains from one sample sequenced in a study of T cells in localized non-small cell lung cancer. TCRdb's copy holds only in-frame clones and misses some; the assay was immunoSEQ multiplex PCR. The top ten clones hold about 7.5% of a sample with several thousand clones, 55% to 75% of them seen once. This specimen consisted of lymph node tissue, obtained before any cancer treatment. The receptors originated from a male donor aged 60 or over with stage I squamous cell lung carcinoma.

The V call is TRBV25-1, the J call TRBJ2-3, with TRBD2 matching 8 bases. Germline V gene lookup returns CDR1 MGHDK and CDR2 SYGVNS. The CDR3 consists of 15 residues. Losses at the gene ends were 4 bases for V and 1 base for J; bases not matched to a gene: 4. The CDR3: CASSGTSLRTDTQYF. Here the CDR3 DNA reads TGTGCCAGCAGTGGGACTAGCCTACGCACAGATACGCAGTATTTT.

This chain connects TRBV15 to TRBJ2-1; 9 positions match TRBD1. Germline V CDR1 and CDR2: LNHNV, YYDKDF (reference sequence). V was clipped by 4 bases and J by 6 bases; unmatched bases: 7. The CDR3 spans 15 residues. CDR3 DNA: TGTGCCACCAGCACGACCGGGACAGGGAGCAATGAGCAGTTCTTC. This codes for CATSTTGTGSNEQFF.

V usage is TRBV23-1 and J usage is TRBJ1-5; D is uncertain. TRBV23-1 is an open reading frame, and its role is uncertain. The CDR3 length is 15 residues. Trimming pared 6 bases from V and 7 bases from J, leaving 19 bases between. As DNA, the CDR3 is TGCGCCAGCAGCCCTATACCCAGGAGAAACCAGCCCCAGCATTTT. It encodes CASSPIPRRNQPQHF.

In this sample, this clone turned up a few times. The CDR3 protein is CASSVGSGLGTQYF. The DNA for the CDR3 is TGTGCCAGCAGCGTAGGGAGCGGCCTCGGGACCCAGTACTTC. V usage is TRBV9 and J usage is TRBJ2-5, with TRBD2 as a possible D gene (5 bases). The CDR3 length is 14 residues. Germline CDR1 and CDR2: SGDLS and YYNGEE. V lost 0 bases and J 7 bases, leaving 13 bases between the germline ends.

The chain uses TRBV5-1 and TRBJ1-1, with D possibly TRBD1 on 5 matching bases. CDR1 is SGHRS and CDR2 is YFSETQ in the germline V gene. The V and J ends lost 2 bases and 5 bases respectively, with 13 bases between them. The CDR3 contains 14 residues. The CDR3 DNA follows: TGCGCCAGCAGCTTAACAGGCGGGGGGACTGAAGCTTTCTTT. Its protein is CASSLTGGGTEAFF.

The rearrangement joins TRBV18 to TRBJ2-2, with D perhaps matching TRBD2 (5 bases). The length of the CDR3 is 15 residues. Germline values: CDR1 KGHSH, CDR2 LQKENI. Trimming removed 3 bases at V and 4 bases at J, with 12 bases between. CDR3 region: CASSPNLAGTGELFF. CDR3 DNA: TGTGCCAGCTCACCCAACCTCGCGGGCACCGGGGAGCTGTTTTTT.

The V and J genes are TRBV10-2 and TRBJ2-5; TRBD1 agrees at 12 bases. This CDR3 has 17 residues. Germline V lookup: CDR1 WSHSY, CDR2 SAAADI. V trimming: 3 bases; J trimming: 6 bases; junction bases outside the gene matches: 11. The CDR3 protein is CASSDTPGQGARQTQYF. Here the CDR3 DNA reads TGCGCCAGCAGTGACACACCGGGACAGGGGGCTAGGCAGACCCAGTACTTC.

The rearrangement joins TRBV28 to TRBJ1-4, with 9 bases fitting TRBD1. The junction had 16 bases not matched to a gene; V was cut back by 8 bases and J by 6 bases. Germline values: CDR1 MDHEN, CDR2 SYDVKM. The CDR3 has 17 amino acids. CDR3 sequence: CASHVGTGTREDEKLFF. DNA of the CDR3: TGTGCCAGCCATGTCGGGACAGGGACGAGAGAGGATGAAAAACTGTTTTTT.

This clone has only a few counts. The rearrangement uses TRBV15 and TRBJ2-1; perhaps TRBD2 as D (6 bases). The CDR3 totals 15 residues. Looked up from germline, CDR1 is LNHNV and CDR2 is YYDKDF (reference sequence). Trimming removed 2 bases at V and 7 bases at J, with 15 bases between. Here the CDR3 reads CATSRTRESVNEQFF. As DNA, the CDR3 is TGTGCCACCAGCAGAACCCGGGAGTCTGTGAATGAGCAGTTCTTC. The whole variable domain, remainder taken from reference TRBV15 and TRBJ2-1, is DAMVIQNPRYQVTQFGKPVTLSCSQTLNHNVMYWYQQKSSQAPKLLFHYYDKDFNNEADTPDNFQSRRPNTSFCFLDIRSPGLGDTAMYLCATSRTRESVNEQFFGPGTRLTVL.

This clone turned up a few times. The V and J genes are TRBV11-3 and TRBJ2-7; possibly TRBD2 for D (6 bases). Trimming took 3 bases from V and 1 from J, leaving 10 bases between them. This CDR3 is 14 amino acids long. Germline V gene data show CDR1 as SGHNT and CDR2 as YENEEA. The CDR3 reads CASSFSSGSYEQYF. CDR3 sequence (DNA): TGTGCCAGCAGCTTCAGTAGCGGTTCCTACGAGCAGTACTTC.

This chain uses TRBV19 with TRBJ2-2, with TRBD1 matching over 8 bases. Trimming took 11 bases from V and 7 from J; bases not matched to a gene: 12. CDR3 size: 14 residues. Germline assignment: CDR1 LNHDA and CDR2 SQIVND (reference sequence). The CDR3 loop reads CAGAQAGGNGELFF. The DNA of the CDR3 is TGTGCCGGGGCTCAGGCAGGGGGCAACGGGGAGCTGTTTTTT.

There are a few counts of this clone. V is TRBV2 and J is TRBJ1-2; 7 bases agree with TRBD1. J was trimmed by 1 base and V by 6 bases; bases with no gene match: 8. Germline loops: CDR1 SNHLY, CDR2 FYNNEI. This CDR3 is built from 15 residues. The chain's CDR3 is CASRIGTANNYGYTF. The CDR3 DNA reads as TGTGCCAGCAGGATAGGGACAGCAAATAACTATGGCTACACCTTC. Full variable domain (remainder filled in from reference TRBV2 and TRBJ1-2): EPEVTQTPSHQVTQMGQEVILRCVPISNHLYFYWYRQILGQKVEFLVSFYNNEISEKSEIFDDQFSVERPDGSNFTLKIRSTKLEDSAMYFCASRIGTANNYGYTFGSGTRLTVV.

This clone was recorded once. The CDR3 reads CSVEDGLEETQYF. The CDR3 DNA sequence: TGCAGCGTTGAAGATGGACTAGAAGAGACCCAGTACTTC. The rearrangement uses TRBV29-1 and TRBJ2-5, with 7 positions matching TRBD2. The germline V gene has CDR1 SQVTM and CDR2 ANQGSEA. The ends lost 0 bases at V and 3 bases at J; junction bases unmatched: 1. The CDR3 runs 13 residues.

The chain employs TRBV30 and TRBJ2-3, with D hard to call. V was trimmed by 4 bases and J by 3 bases, leaving 11 bases between them. Germline loops: CDR1 GTSNPN, CDR2 SVGIG (reference sequence). This CDR3 has 13 amino acids. The CDR3 loop reads CAWNLLTTDTQYF. The CDR3 DNA reads TGTGCCTGGAACCTGTTGACTACAGATACGCAGTATTTT.

This clone was detected only a few times. The chain combines TRBV15 with TRBJ1-4; 9 bases match TRBD1. Germline-derived CDR1 and CDR2 are LNHNV and YYDKDF (reference sequence). The CDR3 runs 15 residues. The ends lost 2 bases at V and 6 bases at J; junction bases unmatched: 4. This CDR3 is CATSRSRDRDEKLFF. The DNA of the CDR3 is TGTGCCACCAGCAGATCCCGGGACAGGGATGAAAAACTGTTTTTT.